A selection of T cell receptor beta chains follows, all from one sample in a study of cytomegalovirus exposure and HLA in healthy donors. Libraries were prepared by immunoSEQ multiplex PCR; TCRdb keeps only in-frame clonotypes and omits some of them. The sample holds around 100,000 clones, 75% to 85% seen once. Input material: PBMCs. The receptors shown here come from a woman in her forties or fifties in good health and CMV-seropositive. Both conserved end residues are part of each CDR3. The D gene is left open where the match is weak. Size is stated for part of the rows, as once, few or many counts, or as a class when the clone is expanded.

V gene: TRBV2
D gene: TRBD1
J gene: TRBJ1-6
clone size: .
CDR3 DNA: TGTGCCAGCAGGGACAGGATCGCCAATTCACCCCTCCACTTT
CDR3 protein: CASRDRIANSPLHF

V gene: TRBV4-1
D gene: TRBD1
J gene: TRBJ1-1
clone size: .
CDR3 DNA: TGCGCCAGCAGCCGGACAGGGGAGGGGAACACTGAAGCTTTCTTT
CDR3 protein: CASSRTGEGNTEAFF

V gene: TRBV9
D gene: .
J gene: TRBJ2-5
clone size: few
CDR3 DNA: TGTGCCAGCAGCGTAGCCCAACAAGAGACCCAGTACTTC
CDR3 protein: CASSVAQQETQYF

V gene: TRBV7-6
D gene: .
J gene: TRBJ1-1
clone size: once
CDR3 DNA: TGTGCCAGCAGCTTGGCGGGATCTGAAGCTTTCTTT
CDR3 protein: CASSLAGSEAFF

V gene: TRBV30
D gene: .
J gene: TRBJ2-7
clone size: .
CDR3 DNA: TGTGCCTGGAGGGAGTTAGAGATCACCTACGAGCAGTACTTC
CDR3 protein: CAWRELEITYEQYF

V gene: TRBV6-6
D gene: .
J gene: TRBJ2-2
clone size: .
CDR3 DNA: TGTGCCAGCAGTTATCAGGACAGCAACACCGGGGAGCTGTTTTTT
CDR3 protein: CASSYQDSNTGELFF

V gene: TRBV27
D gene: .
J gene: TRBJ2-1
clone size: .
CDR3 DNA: TGTGCCAGCAGTTTATCCGGGTTCTCCTACAATGAGCAGTTCTTC
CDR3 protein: CASSLSGFSYNEQFF

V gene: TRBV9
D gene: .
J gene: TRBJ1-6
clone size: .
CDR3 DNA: TGTGCCAGCAGCCCTGGACAAGACTATAATTCACCCCTCCACTTT
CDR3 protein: CASSPGQDYNSPLHF

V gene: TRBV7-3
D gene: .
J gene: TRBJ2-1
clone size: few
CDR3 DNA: TGTGCCAGCAGCCCCCAAACAGGTGATGAGCAGTTCTTC
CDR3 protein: CASSPQTGDEQFF

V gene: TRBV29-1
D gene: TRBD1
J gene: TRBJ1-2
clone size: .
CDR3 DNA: TGCAGCGTCCCCATTACCGCGACAGGGGGCGGCTTTGGCTACACCTTC
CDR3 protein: CSVPITATGGGFGYTF

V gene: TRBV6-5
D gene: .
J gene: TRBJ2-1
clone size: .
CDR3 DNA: TGTGCCAGCAGTGAGGCGGGACGCTACAATGAGCAGTTCTTC
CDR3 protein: CASSEAGRYNEQFF